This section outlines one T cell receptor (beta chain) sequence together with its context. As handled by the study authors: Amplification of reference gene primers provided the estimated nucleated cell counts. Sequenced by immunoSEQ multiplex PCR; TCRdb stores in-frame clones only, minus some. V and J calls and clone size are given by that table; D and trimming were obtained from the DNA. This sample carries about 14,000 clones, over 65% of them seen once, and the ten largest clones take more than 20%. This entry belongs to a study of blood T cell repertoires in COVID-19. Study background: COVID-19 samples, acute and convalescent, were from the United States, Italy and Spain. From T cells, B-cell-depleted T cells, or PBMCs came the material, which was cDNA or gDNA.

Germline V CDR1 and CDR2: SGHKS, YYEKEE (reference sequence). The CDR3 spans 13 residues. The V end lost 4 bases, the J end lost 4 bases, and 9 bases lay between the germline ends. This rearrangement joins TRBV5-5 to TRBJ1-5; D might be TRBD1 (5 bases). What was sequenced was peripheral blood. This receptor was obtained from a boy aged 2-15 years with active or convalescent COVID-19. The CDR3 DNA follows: TGTGCCAGCAGCCCGGGGGGGAATCAGCCCCAGCATTTT. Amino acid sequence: CASSPGGNQPQHF.